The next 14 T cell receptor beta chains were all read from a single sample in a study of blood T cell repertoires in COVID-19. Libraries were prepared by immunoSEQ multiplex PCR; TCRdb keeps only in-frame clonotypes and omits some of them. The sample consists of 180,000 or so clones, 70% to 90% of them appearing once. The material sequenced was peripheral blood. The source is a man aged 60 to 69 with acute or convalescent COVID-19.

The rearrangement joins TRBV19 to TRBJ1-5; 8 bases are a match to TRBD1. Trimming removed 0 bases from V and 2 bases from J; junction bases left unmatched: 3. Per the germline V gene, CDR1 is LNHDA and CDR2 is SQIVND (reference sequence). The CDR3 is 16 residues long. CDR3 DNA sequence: TGTGCCAGTAGTATAGACAGGGGGCTGGGCAATCAGCCCCAGCATTTT. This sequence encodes CASSIDRGLGNQPQHF.

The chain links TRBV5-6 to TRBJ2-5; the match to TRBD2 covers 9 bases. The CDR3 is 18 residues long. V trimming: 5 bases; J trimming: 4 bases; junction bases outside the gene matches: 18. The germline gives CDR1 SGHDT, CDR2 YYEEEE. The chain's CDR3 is CASRSLKSGGRVIETQYF. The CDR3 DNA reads TGTGCCAGCAGAAGTTTGAAGTCCGGCGGGAGGGTGATAGAGACCCAGTACTTC.

For the CDR3, the DNA is TGTGCCAGTAGTATTCCAGGGAGGTCGGGCAATCAGCCCCAGCATTTT. It encodes CASSIPGRSGNQPQHF. The rearrangement links TRBV19 to TRBJ1-5; D perhaps matches TRBD1 (5 bases). Germline V gene lookup returns CDR1 LNHDA and CDR2 SQIVND (reference sequence). This CDR3 has 16 amino acids. Between the trimmed V and J ends, which lost 3 bases and 2 bases, there was a span of 14 bases.

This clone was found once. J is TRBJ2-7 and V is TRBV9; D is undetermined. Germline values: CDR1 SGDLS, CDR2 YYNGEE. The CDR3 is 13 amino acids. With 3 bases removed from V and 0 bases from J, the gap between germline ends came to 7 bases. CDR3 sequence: CASSEPSSYEQYF. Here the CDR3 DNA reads TGTGCCAGCAGCGAGCCTAGCTCCTACGAGCAGTACTTC.

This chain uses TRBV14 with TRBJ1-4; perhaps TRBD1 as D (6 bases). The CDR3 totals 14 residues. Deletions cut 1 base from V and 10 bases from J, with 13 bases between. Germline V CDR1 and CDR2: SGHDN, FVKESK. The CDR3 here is CASSQATSRGKLFF. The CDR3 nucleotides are TGTGCCAGCAGCCAAGCTACGAGCAGGGGAAAACTGTTTTTT.

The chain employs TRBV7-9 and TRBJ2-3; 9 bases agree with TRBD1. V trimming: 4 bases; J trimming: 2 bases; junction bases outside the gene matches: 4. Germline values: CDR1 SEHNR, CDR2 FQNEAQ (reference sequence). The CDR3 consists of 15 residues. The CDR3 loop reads CASSSGQGITDTQYF. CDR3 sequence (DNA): TGTGCCAGCAGCTCAGGACAGGGGATCACAGATACGCAGTATTTT.

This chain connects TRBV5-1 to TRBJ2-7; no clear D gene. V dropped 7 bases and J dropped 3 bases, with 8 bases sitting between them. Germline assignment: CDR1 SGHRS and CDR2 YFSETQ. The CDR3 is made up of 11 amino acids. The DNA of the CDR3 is TGCGCCAGCTCAGATAACTACGAGCAGTACTTC. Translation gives CASSDNYEQYF.

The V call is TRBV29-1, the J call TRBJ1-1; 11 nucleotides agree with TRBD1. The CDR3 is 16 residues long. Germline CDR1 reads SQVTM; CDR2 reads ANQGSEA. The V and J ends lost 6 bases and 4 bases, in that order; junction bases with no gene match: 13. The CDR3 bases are TGCAGCGTCGCCCTCCGTGCCGGGACAGGGGGCACTGAAGCTTTCTTT. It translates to CSVALRAGTGGTEAFF.

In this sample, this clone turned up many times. CDR3 DNA: TGTGCCAGCAGTGATTACAGCTACGAGCAGTACTTC. Its protein is CASSDYSYEQYF. The rearrangement uses TRBV25-1 and TRBJ2-7; no definite D call. V was trimmed by 3 bases and J by 3 bases, leaving 6 bases between them. Germline CDR1 and CDR2: MGHDK and SYGVNS. The CDR3 runs 12 residues.

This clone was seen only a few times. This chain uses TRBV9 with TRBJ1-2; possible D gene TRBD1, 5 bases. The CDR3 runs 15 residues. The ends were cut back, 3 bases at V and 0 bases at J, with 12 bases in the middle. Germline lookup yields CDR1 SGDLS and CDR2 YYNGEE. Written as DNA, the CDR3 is TGTGCCAGCAGCGCCGGACACAAAGCTAACTATGGCTACACCTTC. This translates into CASSAGHKANYGYTF.

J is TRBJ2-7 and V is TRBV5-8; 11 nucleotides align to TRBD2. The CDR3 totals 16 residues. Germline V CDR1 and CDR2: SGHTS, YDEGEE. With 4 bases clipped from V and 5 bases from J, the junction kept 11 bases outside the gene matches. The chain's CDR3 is CASSPGQKTSGDEQYF. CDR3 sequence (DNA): TGTGCCAGCAGCCCCGGACAGAAGACTAGCGGGGACGAGCAGTACTTC.

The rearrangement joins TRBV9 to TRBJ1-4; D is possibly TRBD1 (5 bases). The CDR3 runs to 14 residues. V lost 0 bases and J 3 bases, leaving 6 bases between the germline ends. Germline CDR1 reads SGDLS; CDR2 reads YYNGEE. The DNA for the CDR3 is TGTGCCAGCAGCGTAGGACAGCCTAATGAAAAACTGTTTTTT. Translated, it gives CASSVGQPNEKLFF. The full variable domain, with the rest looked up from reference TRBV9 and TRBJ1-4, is DSGVTQTPKHLITATGQRVTLRCSPRSGDLSVYWYQQSLDQGLQFLIQYYNGEERAKGNILERFSAQQFPDLHSELNLSSLELGDSALYFCASSVGQPNEKLFFGSGTQLSVL.

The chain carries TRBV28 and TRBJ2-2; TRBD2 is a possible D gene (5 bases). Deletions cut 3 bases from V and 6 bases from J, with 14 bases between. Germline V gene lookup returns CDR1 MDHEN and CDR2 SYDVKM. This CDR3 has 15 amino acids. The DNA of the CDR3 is TGTGCCAGCAGTTTGTTACTAGTTCTGCCCGGGGAGCTGTTTTTT. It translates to CASSLLLVLPGELFF. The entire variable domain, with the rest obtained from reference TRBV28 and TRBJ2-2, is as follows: DVKVTQSSRYLVKRTGEKVFLECVQDMDHENMFWYRQDPGLGLRLIYFSYDVKMKEKGDIPEGYSVSREKKERFSLILESASTNQTSMYLCASSLLLVLPGELFFGEGSRLTVL.

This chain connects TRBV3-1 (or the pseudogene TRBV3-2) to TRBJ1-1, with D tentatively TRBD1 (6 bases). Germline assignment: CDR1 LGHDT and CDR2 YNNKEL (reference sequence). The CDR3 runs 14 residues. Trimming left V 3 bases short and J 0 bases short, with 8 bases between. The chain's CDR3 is CASSHQGLNTEAFF. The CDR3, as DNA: TGTGCCAGCAGCCATCAGGGGTTGAACACTGAAGCTTTCTTT.